Each of the 8 T cell receptor beta chains below was sequenced from the same sample in a study of shared clonotypes between healthy human individuals. Sequenced by immunoSEQ multiplex PCR; TCRdb stores in-frame clones only, minus some. The sample holds a few million clones; about 94% are singletons and the top ten take less than 0.15%. The sequencing sample was made of naive CD4+ T cells sorted from blood. The subset was: CD45RA+ positively selected. Source of these receptors: a man aged 18 to 29 in good health.

This clone appeared a single time. This chain links TRBV27 with TRBJ2-7; D is possibly TRBD1 (5 bases). Trimming cost V 4 bases and J 2 bases, with 12 bases left between them. Germline V gene data show CDR1 as MNHEY and CDR2 as SMNVEV (reference sequence). The length of the CDR3 is 14 residues. CDR3 sequence (DNA): TGTGCCAGCAGTTCTTCTGCAGGGCCCTACGAGCAGTACTTC. Protein: CASSSSAGPYEQYF.

The J gene is TRBJ2-2, the V gene TRBV6-1; D call uncertain. Germline V gene sequence: CDR1 MNHNS, CDR2 SASEGT. The CDR3 covers 12 residues. Trimming left V 4 bases short and J 4 bases short, with 4 bases between. The chain's CDR3 is CASSGRTGELFF. CDR3 nucleotide sequence: TGTGCCAGCAGTGGTCGCACCGGGGAGCTGTTTTTT.

The chain joins TRBV6-1 to TRBJ2-7, with 14 bases lining up with TRBD2. Germline V gene lookup returns CDR1 MNHNS and CDR2 SASEGT. Germline trimming cut 5 bases from V and 9 bases from J; bases unmatched to any gene: 9. CDR3 length equals 15 residues. The CDR3 sequence is CASSSGLAGGPMQYF. The DNA for the CDR3 is TGTGCCAGCAGTTCCGGACTAGCGGGAGGACCTATGCAGTACTTC.

This sequence joins TRBV18 and TRBJ2-5; D could derive from TRBD1 or TRBD2 (5 bases each). The CDR3 consists of 15 residues. V was pared by 1 base and J by 2 bases, with 11 bases between. Germline CDR1 reads KGHSH; CDR2 reads LQKENI. CDR3 protein: CASSPRGDVQETQYF. The CDR3 DNA is TGTGCCAGCTCACCACGAGGGGACGTACAAGAGACCCAGTACTTC.

The genes are TRBV5-5 and TRBJ2-3; tentatively, D is TRBD2 (5 bases). Germline V gene lookup returns CDR1 SGHKS and CDR2 YYEKEE (reference sequence). The V end was cut by 7 bases, the J end by 7 bases, with 16 bases between. This CDR3 is built from 13 residues. CDR3 DNA: TGTGCCAGCGGATTGGAGGTCCGAAATACGCAGTATTTT. Amino acid sequence: CASGLEVRNTQYF.

A single count supports this clone. The chain carries TRBV7-8 and TRBJ2-3, with TRBD2 identical over 9 bases. The trim removed 5 bases at V and 5 bases at J, leaving 17 bases unmatched. CDR1 is SGHVS and CDR2 is FQNEAQ in the germline V gene. The CDR3 is 18 amino acids. The CDR3 sequence is CASSKSPLAGKKLDTQYF. CDR3 coding DNA: TGTGCCAGCAGCAAATCCCCCCTAGCGGGGAAAAAACTAGATACGCAGTATTTT.

Notes on this clone: Other DNA sequences from this sample encode an identical CDR3 as well. This chain uses TRBV28 with TRBJ2-7, with TRBD2 matching over 12 bases. The CDR3 runs to 14 residues. The trim removed 5 bases at V and 2 bases at J, leaving 1 base unmatched. The germline V gene has CDR1 MDHEN and CDR2 SYDVKM. The CDR3 loop is CASSLAGGPYEQYF. CDR3 DNA: TGTGCCAGCAGTCTAGCGGGAGGGCCCTACGAGCAGTACTTC. Combining the CDR3 with reference TRBV28 and TRBJ2-7 gives the whole variable domain DVKVTQSSRYLVKRTGEKVFLECVQDMDHENMFWYRQDPGLGLRLIYFSYDVKMKEKGDIPEGYSVSREKKERFSLILESASTNQTSMYLCASSLAGGPYEQYFGPGTRLTVT.

V usage is TRBV18 and J usage is TRBJ1-2; D is unresolved. The ends were cut back, 2 bases at V and 5 bases at J, with 9 bases in the middle. This CDR3 has 13 residues. Germline V gene lookup returns CDR1 KGHSH and CDR2 LQKENI. CDR3 region: CASSPGMSYGYTF. CDR3 in DNA: TGTGCCAGCTCACCAGGGATGAGTTATGGCTACACCTTC.